This entry lists 31 T cell receptor beta chains sequenced from one sample in a study of cytomegalovirus exposure and HLA in healthy donors. With 60 Vbeta and 13 Jbeta primers, the PCR was carried out. Generated by immunoSEQ multiplex PCR, the TCRdb table keeps only in-frame clones and is missing some. The data show about 62,000 clones, 75% seen once. Input material: PBMCs. Receptors were obtained from a man aged 60-69 years in good health and CMV-seropositive.

This clone was seen only a few times. The rearrangement links TRBV5-4 to TRBJ1-1; D might be TRBD1 (6 bases). Germline CDR1 reads SGHNT; CDR2 reads YYREEE (reference sequence). V was cut by 6 bases and J by 6 bases, with 18 bases left in between. The CDR3 has 14 residues. In nucleotides, the CDR3 is TGTGCCAGCACCAGAGGGGGAGGGGTTTCTGAAGCTTTCTTT. Its protein is CASTRGGGVSEAFF.

The genes are TRBV6-1 and TRBJ2-3; possible D gene TRBD1, 6 bases. This CDR3 has 15 amino acids. Trimming removed 4 bases from V and 5 bases from J, with 16 bases in between. Per the germline V gene, CDR1 is MNHNS and CDR2 is SASEGT. CDR3 sequence (DNA): TGTGCCAGCAGTGTGACAGGAGAATTGAGAGATACGCAGTATTTT. Its protein is CASSVTGELRDTQYF.

The CDR3 is CASSVELADYNEQFF. The CDR3 nucleotides are TGTGCCAGCAGCGTAGAACTAGCGGATTACAATGAGCAGTTCTTC. The rearrangement joins TRBV9 to TRBJ2-1; TRBD2 matches at 8 bases. The V and J ends lost 0 bases and 4 bases, in that order; junction bases with no gene match: 3. The germline CDR1 and CDR2 sequences are SGDLS and YYNGEE. This CDR3 comprises 15 residues.

This chain uses TRBV11-3 with TRBJ2-7; D uncertain. V was trimmed by 0 bases and J by 5 bases, leaving 14 bases between them. CDR3 length: 15 amino acids. Germline CDR1 SGHNT, CDR2 YENEEA. CDR3 sequence (DNA): TGTGCCAGCAGCTTAGATAGCACGGTGTTTAACGAGCAGTACTTC. Amino acids: CASSLDSTVFNEQYF. Variable domain in full (rest from reference TRBV11-3 and TRBJ2-7): EAGVVQSPRYKIIEKKQPVAFWCNPISGHNTLYWYLQNLGQGPELLIRYENEEAVDDSQLPKDRFSAERLKGVDSTLKIQPAELGDSAVYLCASSLDSTVFNEQYFGPGTRLTVT.

The chain recombines TRBV7-9 with TRBJ1-2; TRBD1 is a possible D gene (5 bases). V was clipped by 4 bases and J by 4 bases, with 16 bases between them. The CDR3 length is 15 residues. Germline V gives CDR1 SEHNR, CDR2 FQNEAQ (reference sequence). The CDR3 loop reads CASSSFPRGGYGYTF. Here the CDR3 DNA reads TGTGCCAGCAGCTCCTTTCCGAGGGGAGGCTATGGCTACACCTTC.

This chain uses TRBV11-3 with TRBJ2-2; 10 bases line up with TRBD2. With V trimmed by 4 bases and J by 0 bases, 8 bases remained unmatched. The germline V gene has CDR1 SGHNT and CDR2 YENEEA. The CDR3 is made up of 18 amino acids. The DNA of the CDR3 is TGTGCCAGCAGCTCTGCCCGGACTAGCGGAACGAACACCGGGGAGCTGTTTTTT. It specifies CASSSARTSGTNTGELFF.

This clone is a singleton in its sample. The chain combines TRBV18 with TRBJ2-5, with D possibly being TRBD1 (6 bases). Deletions cut 6 bases from V and 5 bases from J, with 16 bases between. In germline, CDR1 is KGHSH, CDR2 LQKENI. The length of the CDR3 is 14 residues. Here the CDR3 reads CASSESSGGETQYF. DNA for the CDR3: TGTGCCAGCTCTGAAAGCAGTGGGGGCGAGACCCAGTACTTC.

The rearrangement joins TRBV5-4 to TRBJ2-3, with TRBD2 matching over 8 bases. Per germline, CDR1 SGHNT and CDR2 YYREEE (reference sequence). With V trimmed by 5 bases and J by 3 bases, 8 bases remained unmatched. This CDR3 has 15 residues. CDR3 DNA sequence: TGTGCCAGCAGTCCCAAGCGGGAGAGAACAGATACGCAGTATTTT. This encodes CASSPKRERTDTQYF.

The chain has TRBV25-1 and TRBJ1-1, with D possibly matching TRBD1 (5 bases). This CDR3 is 15 amino acids long. The V gene's germline CDR1 is MGHDK and CDR2 SYGVNS. The ends were cut back, 1 base at V and 5 bases at J, with 14 bases in the middle. The CDR3 here is CASSEFKGKGTEAFF. The CDR3 DNA sequence: TGTGCCAGCAGTGAATTTAAGGGGAAGGGGACTGAAGCTTTCTTT.

This chain uses TRBV6-5 with TRBJ2-3; 7 bases map to TRBD1. The CDR3 spans 15 residues. J gave up 0 bases and V 7 bases, and 7 bases lay outside the gene matches. Germline V CDR1 and CDR2: MNHEY, SVGAGI. The CDR3 here is CASNRQGTSTDTQYF. The CDR3 bases are TGTGCCAGCAATAGACAGGGCACTAGCACAGATACGCAGTATTTT.

The gene calls are TRBV13 and TRBJ2-7; weak D call: TRBD2 (6 bases). V lost 4 bases to trimming and J lost 3 bases, with 13 bases between them. Germline V CDR1 and CDR2: PRHDT, FYEKMQ (reference sequence). The CDR3 runs to 14 residues. CDR3 sequence reads: CASSSVGRHYEQYF. The CDR3 nucleotides are TGTGCCAGCAGCTCTGTCGGGAGACACTACGAGCAGTACTTC.

This chain connects TRBV6-5 to TRBJ2-2; D might be TRBD1 (6 bases). The V end was cut by 3 bases, the J end by 2 bases, with 13 bases between. Germline V gives CDR1 MNHEY, CDR2 SVGAGI. CDR3 length: 16 amino acids. The chain's CDR3 is CASSYLRTDNTGELFF. As DNA, the CDR3 is TGTGCCAGCAGTTATCTCAGGACAGACAACACCGGGGAGCTGTTTTTT.

The chain is built from TRBV5-1 and TRBJ2-3, with 7 bases lining up with TRBD2. CDR3 size: 14 residues. CDR1 is SGHRS, CDR2 YFSETQ, per germline. V was clipped by 0 bases and J by 7 bases; unmatched bases: 5. The CDR3 is CASSLAAGENTQYF. CDR3 bases: TGCGCCAGCAGCTTGGCGGCGGGAGAGAATACGCAGTATTTT.

The chain combines TRBV9 with TRBJ2-5, with 7 nucleotides matching TRBD2. The CDR3 consists of 15 residues. Germline V gene data show CDR1 as SGDLS and CDR2 as YYNGEE. Trimming took 0 bases from V and 1 from J; bases not matched to a gene: 3. DNA for the CDR3: TGTGCCAGCAGCGTAGTTGCGGGAGCCCAAGAGACCCAGTACTTC. It is translated as CASSVVAGAQETQYF. Supplemented by reference TRBV9 and TRBJ2-5, the full variable domain reads DSGVTQTPKHLITATGQRVTLRCSPRSGDLSVYWYQQSLDQGLQFLIQYYNGEERAKGNILERFSAQQFPDLHSELNLSSLELGDSALYFCASSVVAGAQETQYFGPGTRLLVL.

J is TRBJ2-7 and V is TRBV7-9; 7 bases are shared with TRBD1. Germline trimming cut 4 bases from V and 4 bases from J; bases unmatched to any gene: 7. Germline V gene lookup returns CDR1 SEHNR and CDR2 FQNEAQ (reference sequence). This CDR3 contains 14 residues. The CDR3 nucleotides read TGTGCCAGCAGCTCCCCGGGACAGCCTTACGAGCAGTACTTC. Encoded protein: CASSSPGQPYEQYF.

The chain uses TRBV29-1 and TRBJ2-3, with 9 bases fitting TRBD2. CDR1 and CDR2 from the germline V gene are SQVTM and ANQGSEA. Trimming cost V 4 bases and J 1 base; bases outside gene matches: 3. The CDR3 length is 14 residues. The CDR3 loop is CSVGLAVGTDTQYF. The CDR3 DNA reads as TGCAGCGTTGGACTAGCGGTTGGCACAGATACGCAGTATTTT.

Here the CDR3 reads CASWGGRTGDNYGYTF. CDR3 in DNA: TGTGCCAGTTGGGGTGGCAGGACAGGGGATAACTATGGCTACACCTTC. This chain links TRBV19 with TRBJ1-2, with TRBD1 matching over 9 bases. The CDR3 consists of 16 residues. CDR1 is LNHDA, CDR2 SQIVND, per germline (reference sequence). J lost 1 base, V lost 8 bases, and 11 bases had no gene match.

This chain links TRBV10-3 with TRBJ2-7; 11 bases match TRBD2. The CDR3 has 13 amino acids. CDR1 and CDR2 (germline): ENHRY, SYGVKD. V shed 8 bases and J 6 bases; nucleotides not matched to a gene: 6. In DNA form, the CDR3 reads TGTGCCATCCGGGCTAGCGGGAGGCCCGAGCAGTACTTC. Amino acid sequence: CAIRASGRPEQYF.

This clone was detected a few times. The chain couples TRBV28 to TRBJ2-3, with a tentative D call TRBD2 (6 bases). CDR3 length: 14 residues. V was shortened by 7 bases and J by 3 bases, with 14 bases between the two germline ends. CDR1 is MDHEN and CDR2 is SYDVKM in the germline V gene. This chain's CDR3 is CASIPGGRTDTQYF. CDR3 nucleotide sequence: TGTGCCAGCATCCCCGGAGGGCGGACAGATACGCAGTATTTT.

The gene calls are TRBV5-4 and TRBJ1-1; D is undetermined. Trimming removed 3 bases at V and 6 bases at J, with 9 bases between. The germline V gene encodes CDR1 SGHNT and CDR2 YYREEE (reference sequence). CDR3 size: 12 residues. In DNA, the CDR3 is TGTGCCAGCAGCTCCTCCCGGGCTGAAGCTTTCTTT. Residues: CASSSSRAEAFF.

The CDR3, as DNA: TGTGCCAGCAGTGAAGTACAGGGAACTAATGAAAAACTGTTTTTT. It translates to CASSEVQGTNEKLFF. The chain combines TRBV6-1 with TRBJ1-4; a weak D match, TRBD1 (6 bases). CDR3 size: 15 residues. Per germline, CDR1 MNHNS and CDR2 SASEGT. V was clipped by 1 base and J by 1 base, with 7 bases between them.

This clone was recorded only once. The V gene is TRBV13, the J gene TRBJ2-5, with TRBD1 identical over 8 bases. This CDR3 is 14 amino acids long. Germline V lookup: CDR1 PRHDT, CDR2 FYEKMQ (reference sequence). V shed 4 bases, J shed 5 bases, and the junction held 6 bases outside the gene matches. The CDR3 region is CASSSDRAGETQYF. For the CDR3, the DNA is TGTGCCAGCAGCTCGGACAGGGCCGGGGAGACCCAGTACTTC.

The chain employs TRBV27 and TRBJ2-7, with 7 bases fitting TRBD1. From germline, CDR1 is MNHEY and CDR2 SMNVEV (reference sequence). The CDR3 length is 15 residues. With 3 bases clipped from V and 2 bases from J, the junction kept 7 bases outside the gene matches. DNA for the CDR3: TGTGCCAGCAGTTTGACAGGGATAACGGCCTACGAGCAGTACTTC. Its protein product is CASSLTGITAYEQYF.

This chain's CDR3 is CASSLGGLATNEQFF. The CDR3 bases are TGTGCCAGCAGTCTTGGGGGACTAGCAACCAATGAGCAGTTCTTC. The V gene is TRBV2, the J gene TRBJ2-1; TRBD2 matches 9 bases. The CDR3 spans 15 residues. Germline V gene sequence: CDR1 SNHLY, CDR2 FYNNEI. J was trimmed by 6 bases and V by 5 bases; bases with no gene match: 8.

The chain employs TRBV11-2 and TRBJ1-2; 7 bases fit TRBD1. CDR3 size: 13 residues. After removal of 5 bases from V and 8 bases from J, the junction contained 8 bases not matched to a gene. Germline CDR1 SGHAT, CDR2 FQNNGV. This chain's CDR3 is CASSRTGVEGYTF. The DNA of the CDR3 is TGTGCCAGCAGCCGCACAGGGGTAGAAGGCTACACCTTC. The variable domain in full, completed from reference TRBV11-2 and TRBJ1-2, reads EAGVAQSPRYKIIEKRQSVAFWCNPISGHATLYWYQQILGQGPKLLIQFQNNGVVDDSQLPKDRFSAERLKGVDSTLKIQPAKLEDSAVYLCASSRTGVEGYTFGSGTRLTVV.

The genes are TRBV2 and TRBJ2-1, with a tentative D call TRBD1 (5 bases). The CDR3 is 14 residues long. CDR1 is SNHLY and CDR2 is FYNNEI in the germline V gene. The V end lost 7 bases, the J end lost 6 bases, and 16 bases lay between the germline ends. The CDR3 region is CASILGEPGNEQFF. The CDR3 DNA is TGTGCCAGCATCTTAGGGGAACCTGGCAATGAGCAGTTCTTC.

The genes are TRBV5-6 and TRBJ1-1; 7 nucleotides line up with TRBD1. The J segment lost 0 bases and the V segment lost 3 bases, leaving 2 bases of the junction unmatched. CDR3 length: 14 amino acids. Germline-derived CDR1 and CDR2 are SGHDT and YYEEEE. The CDR3 protein is CASSWGQLNTEAFF. CDR3 sequence (DNA): TGTGCCAGCAGCTGGGGACAGCTGAACACTGAAGCTTTCTTT. Variable domain in full (rest from reference TRBV5-6 and TRBJ1-1): DAGVTQSPTHLIKTRGQQVTLRCSPKSGHDTVSWYQQALGQGPQFIFQYYEEEERQRGNFPDRFSGHQFPNYSSELNVNALLLGDSALYLCASSWGQLNTEAFFGQGTRLTVV.

The J gene is TRBJ2-7, the V gene TRBV11-3; 7 nucleotides agree with TRBD2. Germline CDR1 and CDR2: SGHNT and YENEEA. With V trimmed by 3 bases and J by 0 bases, 5 bases remained unmatched. The CDR3 is 15 amino acids. The CDR3 reads CASSLGRGSSYEQYF. The DNA of the CDR3 is TGTGCCAGCAGCTTGGGGAGGGGTTCCTCCTACGAGCAGTACTTC.

The J gene is TRBJ2-5, the V gene TRBV11-3; D not certain. The germline V gene has CDR1 SGHNT and CDR2 YENEEA. Deletions cut 5 bases from V and 4 bases from J, with 8 bases between. This CDR3 is 12 amino acids long. The CDR3 DNA reads as TGTGCCAGCAGCCATGGCCCAGAGACCCAGTACTTC. Protein: CASSHGPETQYF.

The chain joins TRBV29-1 to TRBJ2-5; TRBD2 matches 12 bases. This CDR3 has 15 residues. In germline, CDR1 is SQVTM, CDR2 ANQGSEA. Trimming cost V 4 bases and J 4 bases; bases outside gene matches: 7. CDR3 residues: CSVVPSGRVRETQYF. CDR3 nucleotide sequence: TGCAGCGTTGTTCCTAGCGGGAGGGTTCGAGAGACCCAGTACTTC. The full variable domain, its missing parts supplied by reference TRBV29-1 and TRBJ2-5, is SAVISQKPSRDICQRGTSLTIQCQVDSQVTMMFWYRQQPGQSLTLIATANQGSEATYESGFVIDKFPISRPNLTFSTLTVSNMSPEDSSIYLCSVVPSGRVRETQYFGPGTRLLVL.

This clone was detected once. V gene TRBV5-6 combines with J gene TRBJ2-5; TRBD2 might be the D (6 bases). The germline CDR1 and CDR2 sequences are SGHDT and YYEEEE. The CDR3 length is 14 residues. Trimming stripped 4 bases from V and 5 bases from J, with 15 bases between. The DNA of the CDR3 is TGTGCCAGCAGCCCGCCAGCGGGTAGCGAGACCCAGTACTTC. It codes for CASSPPAGSETQYF.